This T cell receptor (beta chain) emerged from a study of T cell responses to AZD1222 COVID-19 vaccine. Study-wide results and caveats: In a largely white British group with more females than males, clonal diversity was possibly underestimated. Repertoires in all cases were sampled only once the peak T cell response had passed. The reported proportion of spike-specific TCRs targeting unmutated variant regions was nearly half.

Generated by immunoSEQ multiplex PCR, the TCRdb table keeps only in-frame clones and is missing some. The repertoire holds 100,000 to 150,000 clones, with approximately 90% as singletons. Germline CDR1 reads LNHDA; CDR2 reads SQIVND (reference sequence). V lost 5 bases, J lost 8 bases, and 9 bases stayed unmatched. This CDR3 spans 17 amino acids. This clone was seen once. Antigen: not known. The chain recombines TRBV19 with TRBJ2-1; TRBD2 aligns across 16 bases. The material was peripheral blood, obtained on day 0 of AZD1222 vaccination. This sequence was found in an adult in good health. The CDR3 loop reads CASSPIGTSGRAHEQFF. CDR3 in DNA: TGTGCCAGTAGTCCGATTGGGACTAGCGGGAGGGCACATGAGCAGTTCTTC.